Presented here are 12 T cell receptor beta chains from one specimen sequenced in a study of blood T cell repertoires in COVID-19 (TCRdb year 2020). The library was built by means of the immunoSEQ multiplex PCR assay. TCRdb carries this immuneACCESS record with in-frame sequences only. Its versions omit some clonotypes, under half of them owing to an unresolved V gene in the studies checked, with the rest unexplained. Recorded for this sample are 20,000 to 25,000 clones; around 90% of them occurred a single time. The biggest ten clones account for 25% to 35% of the sample. Sequences were obtained from peripheral blood. These TCRs come from a woman between 65 and 79 years old with active COVID-19.

The V call is TRBV30, the J call TRBJ1-5, with D unresolved. The CDR3 is 14 residues long. CDR1 GTSNPN and CDR2 SVGIG come from the germline V gene (reference sequence). V was pared by 7 bases and J by 3 bases, with 16 bases between. CDR3 sequence reads: CAFSGTAYNQPQHF. As DNA, the CDR3 is TGTGCCTTTAGTGGAACAGCTTACAATCAGCCCCAGCATTTT.

This clone has only one observation. The rearrangement links TRBV28 to TRBJ2-2, with 8 nucleotides matching TRBD1. Germline loops: CDR1 MDHEN, CDR2 SYDVKM. The length of the CDR3 is 12 residues. The junction had 9 bases not matched to a gene; V was cut back by 8 bases and J by 13 bases. CDR3 loop: CASYSGDRRLFF. Written as DNA, the CDR3 is TGTGCCAGCTACTCGGGGGACAGGAGGCTGTTTTTT.

V gene TRBV4-1 combines with J gene TRBJ2-7; 7 bases line up with TRBD1. Germline assignment: CDR1 MGHRA and CDR2 YSYEKL. The CDR3 extends over 15 amino acids. V gave up 4 bases and J gave up 0 bases; unmatched junction bases: 6. The DNA for the CDR3 is TGCGCCAGCAGCCGAACCGACAGGGACTCCTACGAGCAGTACTTC. Amino acid sequence: CASSRTDRDSYEQYF.

This chain links TRBV19 with TRBJ1-5, with TRBD1 matching over 9 bases. CDR3 length: 13 residues. V lost 10 bases and J lost 3; bases outside the gene matches: 4. Germline lookup yields CDR1 LNHDA and CDR2 SQIVND (reference sequence). The CDR3 coding sequence is TGTGCCACCGGGACAGGGTCCAATCAGCCCCAGCATTTT. It is translated as CATGTGSNQPQHF.

The rearrangement links TRBV3-1 (or the pseudogene TRBV3-2) to TRBJ2-3, with 7 bases matching TRBD1. The CDR3 runs 16 residues. The J segment lost 4 bases and the V segment lost 0 bases, leaving 7 bases of the junction unmatched. Germline values: CDR1 LGHDT, CDR2 YNNKEL (reference sequence). CDR3 bases: TGTGCCAGCAGCCAAGATTCCGACAGGGACGCAGATACGCAGTATTTT. The encoded protein is CASSQDSDRDADTQYF.

V usage is TRBV7-8 and J usage is TRBJ1-2; D gene unclear. In germline, CDR1 is SGHVS, CDR2 FQNEAQ. The CDR3 spans 13 residues. Trimming removed 6 bases at V and 2 bases at J, with 10 bases between. Here the CDR3 DNA reads TGTGCCAGCAGTTCACAGTTAAACTATGGCTACACCTTC. This translates into CASSSQLNYGYTF.

The CDR3 bases are TGTGCCAGCAGCCTCGAAGAGGTCTATGGCTACACCTTC. It yields the protein CASSLEEVYGYTF. The chain combines TRBV5-4 with TRBJ1-2; D not certain. Germline V CDR1 and CDR2: SGHNT, YYREEE (reference sequence). The CDR3 contains 13 residues. V was clipped by 4 bases and J by 4 bases, with 11 bases between them.

The chain combines TRBV6-5 with TRBJ1-6; 8 bases map to TRBD1. Germline-derived CDR1 and CDR2 are MNHEY and SVGAGI. The CDR3 runs to 14 residues. V lost 6 bases, J lost 7 bases, and 5 bases stayed unmatched. The CDR3 spells CASRGQAMNSPLHF. CDR3 sequence (DNA): TGTGCCAGCAGGGGACAGGCGATGAATTCACCCCTCCACTTT.

V gene TRBV4-1 combines with J gene TRBJ1-4; TRBD1 aligns across 9 bases. V lost 4 bases and J lost 5; bases outside the gene matches: 5. The CDR3 has 15 residues. Per germline, CDR1 MGHRA and CDR2 YSYEKL. Here the CDR3 reads CASSLTGTGNEKLFF. The CDR3 DNA reads TGCGCCAGCAGCCTAACCGGGACAGGGAATGAAAAACTGTTTTTT.

The chain recombines TRBV4-1 with TRBJ2-5; maybe TRBD2 (5 bases). Trimming took off 2 bases at V and 1 base at J, with 8 bases between the two ends. This CDR3 is 14 amino acids long. CDR1 MGHRA and CDR2 YSYEKL come from the germline V gene. CDR3 in amino acids: CASSQPGFQETQYF. As DNA, the CDR3 is TGCGCCAGCAGCCAACCGGGGTTCCAAGAGACCCAGTACTTC.

The V call is TRBV27, the J call TRBJ2-5, with D maybe TRBD1 (8 bases). The CDR3 runs to 16 residues. V lost 0 bases and J lost 4, with 15 bases in between. The germline V gene encodes CDR1 MNHEY and CDR2 SMNVEV (reference sequence). The CDR3 reads CASSLSGQGGGETQYF. In DNA, the CDR3 is TGTGCCAGCAGTTTATCCGGACAGGGAGGGGGAGAGACCCAGTACTTC.

This chain uses TRBV4-3 with TRBJ2-5, with 9 bases identical to TRBD2. The CDR3 length is 17 residues. Germline V gene sequence: CDR1 LGHNA, CDR2 YSLEER. V lost 3 bases to trimming and J lost 3 bases; unmatched junction nucleotides: 11. The CDR3 loop reads CASSHLPGLAPKETQYF. The CDR3 nucleotides read TGCGCCAGCAGCCACCTGCCGGGACTAGCCCCAAAAGAGACCCAGTACTTC.